The source of this TCR beta chain is a study of CD8 T cells in Susac syndrome. RNA in amounts of about 0.5 to 1 ug was reverse transcribed with random hexamers. Amplification of TCR beta CDR3 spanned 54 Vbeta and 13 Jbeta via immunoSEQ multiplex PCR. TCRdb recomputed calls from the immunoSEQ multiplex PCR reads with MiXCR, one row per CDR3 protein. The data contain approximately 120,000 distinct CDR3 sequences, roughly 95% of them seen just once; the ten biggest clones take up around 0.1%. In germline, CDR1 is MGHDK, CDR2 SYGVNS. The CDR3 loop spans 13 amino acids. Trimming shortened V by 7 bases and J by 7 bases, and 14 bases separated the two germline ends.

This TCR was recovered from a human donor in good health. Sequencing was done on a sample of CD4+ T cells from PBMCs. The rearrangement joins TRBV25-1 to TRBJ2-4, with D perhaps given as TRBD1 or TRBD2 (5 bases each). CDR3 DNA sequence: TGTGCCAGCACCGGGACCGCCGGGAACATTCAGTACTTC. As protein: CASTGTAGNIQYF.